The rows below give T cell receptor beta chains drawn from one sample of a study of T-cell memory formation after mild COVID-19. TCRdb reprocessed the 5' RACE reads via MiXCR and lists one record per CDR3 protein. Among roughly 450,000 distinct CDR3 sequences listed, roughly 18% were seen once. Sequences were obtained from PBMCs or a T cell subset sorted from them (not recorded which). The receptors derive from a man aged 18 to 35 who had mild COVID-19 (a few samples of this study predate the infection). Cell type and time point are not known. Both conserved end residues are part of each CDR3. The D gene is left open where the match is weak. Part of the rows lack a size; the others show once, few, many or a class for expanded clones.

abundance: .
j_gene: TRBJ2-5
d_gene: TRBD2
v_gene: TRBV7-2
CDR3nt: TGTGCCAGCAGTTTTCCGCGGGGGGGCGCGACCCAGTACTTC
CDR3aa: CASSFPRGGATQYF

abundance: few
j_gene: TRBJ1-2
d_gene: .
v_gene: TRBV2
CDR3nt: TGTGCCAGCAGTCGGTCGGGGAGCGGCTACACCTTC
CDR3aa: CASSRSGSGYTF

abundance: few
j_gene: TRBJ2-3
d_gene: TRBD2
v_gene: TRBV20-1
CDR3nt: TGCAGTGCTACCCGGACTAGCGTATCAGATACGCAGTATTTT
CDR3aa: CSATRTSVSDTQYF

abundance: .
j_gene: TRBJ1-2
d_gene: .
v_gene: TRBV7-2
CDR3nt: TGTGCCAGCAGCCAACAGGGTCCCCCCTCCTATGGCTACACCTTC
CDR3aa: CASSQQGPPSYGYTF

abundance: .
j_gene: TRBJ1-1
d_gene: TRBD1
v_gene: TRBV5-6
CDR3nt: TGTGCCTGCGGCTTTACGGGACAGGGGGCTCGGGGGACTGAAGCTTTCTTT
CDR3aa: CACGFTGQGARGTEAFF

abundance: .
j_gene: TRBJ2-3
d_gene: TRBD2
v_gene: TRBV11-2
CDR3nt: TGTGCCAGCGGCCTCGATGGACTAGCGGGGGCAGATACGCAGTATTTT
CDR3aa: CASGLDGLAGADTQYF

abundance: few
j_gene: TRBJ1-2
d_gene: .
v_gene: TRBV5-5
CDR3nt: TGTGCCAGCAGCTTGAATCTCCCCCTGTATGGCTACACCTTC
CDR3aa: CASSLNLPLYGYTF

abundance: few
j_gene: TRBJ1-2
d_gene: TRBD1
v_gene: TRBV7-9
CDR3nt: TGTGCCAGCAGCCGTACCTATTACCAGGGGGACGATGGCTACACCTTC
CDR3aa: CASSRTYYQGDDGYTF

abundance: few
j_gene: TRBJ2-2
d_gene: TRBD1
v_gene: TRBV5-6
CDR3nt: TGTGCCAGCAGCTTGGGATTAACAGGGGCGAACACCGGGGAGCTGTTTTTT
CDR3aa: CASSLGLTGANTGELFF

abundance: .
j_gene: TRBJ2-5
d_gene: .
v_gene: TRBV6-2/TRBV6-3
CDR3nt: TGTGCCAGCGAAAATCCCCGGGGCACCCATCTTGGTGAGACCCAGTACTTC
CDR3aa: CASENPRGTHLGETQYF

abundance: .
j_gene: TRBJ2-7
d_gene: .
v_gene: TRBV7-3
CDR3nt: TGTGCCAGCAGCCCTAACGGCTACGAGCAGTACTTC
CDR3aa: CASSPNGYEQYF

abundance: .
j_gene: TRBJ2-3
d_gene: .
v_gene: TRBV20-1
CDR3nt: TGCAGTGCTTCCCACCCCCGACGGGCCACAGATACGCAGTATTTT
CDR3aa: CSASHPRRATDTQYF

abundance: few
j_gene: TRBJ2-3
d_gene: TRBD2
v_gene: TRBV11-2
CDR3nt: TGTGCCAGCAGCGGTGGGACTAGCGGGGGGGCCGGGGATACGCAGTATTTT
CDR3aa: CASSGGTSGGAGDTQYF

abundance: few
j_gene: TRBJ1-5
d_gene: .
v_gene: TRBV6-2/TRBV6-3
CDR3nt: TGTGCCAGCAGCCCAGGGATTCATCAGCCCCAGCATTTT
CDR3aa: CASSPGIHQPQHF

abundance: .
j_gene: TRBJ2-7
d_gene: .
v_gene: TRBV20-1
CDR3nt: TGCAGTGCTAGAACCTCCGATCTTTTAACCTACGAGCAGTACTTC
CDR3aa: CSARTSDLLTYEQYF

abundance: .
j_gene: TRBJ2-3
d_gene: TRBD2
v_gene: TRBV7-6
CDR3nt: TGTGCCAGCAGCTTGACCGGGACTCTCCGCGGGGGAGATACGCAGTATTTT
CDR3aa: CASSLTGTLRGGDTQYF

abundance: .
j_gene: TRBJ1-2
d_gene: .
v_gene: TRBV2
CDR3nt: TGTGCCAGCCGACGGGGAGCGCCATCCTACACCTTC
CDR3aa: CASRRGAPSYTF

abundance: .
j_gene: TRBJ2-7
d_gene: .
v_gene: TRBV10-3
CDR3nt: TGTGCCATCAGTAGCCAGGATTACGAGCAGTACTTC
CDR3aa: CAISSQDYEQYF

abundance: few
j_gene: TRBJ2-3
d_gene: .
v_gene: TRBV10-1
CDR3nt: TGCGCCACCTCCTTAGGGTCTGCCCAAGATACGCAGTATTTT
CDR3aa: CATSLGSAQDTQYF

abundance: .
j_gene: TRBJ1-4
d_gene: .
v_gene: TRBV4-1
CDR3nt: TGCGCCAGCAGCCTGAGTGACAGTCCCTCTTATGAAAAACTGTTTTTT
CDR3aa: CASSLSDSPSYEKLFF

abundance: .
j_gene: TRBJ1-6
d_gene: .
v_gene: TRBV2
CDR3nt: TGTGCCAGCACCGAACGGGGGTCCTATAATTCACCCCTCCACTTT
CDR3aa: CASTERGSYNSPLHF

abundance: .
j_gene: TRBJ1-1
d_gene: .
v_gene: TRBV9
CDR3nt: TGTGCCAGCAGCGGAATTGGGGTCGAGGGGATCGCTGAAGCTTTCTTT
CDR3aa: CASSGIGVEGIAEAFF

abundance: .
j_gene: TRBJ1-3
d_gene: TRBD1
v_gene: TRBV10-3
CDR3nt: TGTGCCATGAGACAGGGGAACTCTGGAAACACCATATATTTT
CDR3aa: CAMRQGNSGNTIYF

abundance: many
j_gene: TRBJ2-3
d_gene: TRBD2
v_gene: TRBV5-1
CDR3nt: TGCGCCAGCAGCGACGGACTAGCGGGGGGGCGGAGATTCGATACGCAGTATTTT
CDR3aa: CASSDGLAGGRRFDTQYF

abundance: .
j_gene: TRBJ2-2
d_gene: TRBD2
v_gene: TRBV7-3
CDR3nt: TGTGCCAGCAGCCCCCTAGCGGGGCGGGACACCGGGGAGCTGTTTTTT
CDR3aa: CASSPLAGRDTGELFF

abundance: few
j_gene: TRBJ2-2
d_gene: TRBD1
v_gene: TRBV15
CDR3nt: TGTGCCACCAGCAGACCCAGGGACAGGGGGCCCGGGGAGCTGTTTTTT
CDR3aa: CATSRPRDRGPGELFF

abundance: few
j_gene: TRBJ1-6
d_gene: .
v_gene: TRBV3-1
CDR3nt: TGTGCCAGCAGCCAACCACGGGGGTATTCACCCCTCCACTTT
CDR3aa: CASSQPRGYSPLHF

abundance: few
j_gene: TRBJ2-4
d_gene: .
v_gene: TRBV5-6
CDR3nt: TGTGCCAGCAGCTTAAATGCCGGGTTAGCCAAAAACATTCAGTACTTC
CDR3aa: CASSLNAGLAKNIQYF

abundance: .
j_gene: TRBJ1-5
d_gene: .
v_gene: TRBV10-3
CDR3nt: TGTGCCATCAGTGAGATGGCCGAATATGATCAGCCCCAGCATTTT
CDR3aa: CAISEMAEYDQPQHF

abundance: few
j_gene: TRBJ2-2
d_gene: .
v_gene: TRBV15
CDR3nt: TGTGCCACCAGGTCGCGGGTTGGCGTCGGCGGGGAGCTGTTTTTT
CDR3aa: CATRSRVGVGGELFF

abundance: once
j_gene: TRBJ1-4
d_gene: .
v_gene: TRBV25-1
CDR3nt: TGTGCCAGCAGGCCAAGCCTGGGGGAGGATCGTGAAAAACTGTTTTTT
CDR3aa: CASRPSLGEDREKLFF

abundance: .
j_gene: TRBJ1-1
d_gene: .
v_gene: TRBV7-2
CDR3nt: TGTGCCAGCAGCTTAGGAAGGGGTTACACTGAAGCTTTCTTT
CDR3aa: CASSLGRGYTEAFF

abundance: .
j_gene: TRBJ2-3
d_gene: .
v_gene: TRBV15
CDR3nt: TGTGCCACCAGCCGATCCGGACTCCAGACAGATACGCAGTATTTT
CDR3aa: CATSRSGLQTDTQYF

abundance: many
j_gene: TRBJ2-1
d_gene: TRBD1
v_gene: TRBV29-1
CDR3nt: TGCAGCGTGCTTACCGGGACAGTCTACAATGAGCAGTTCTTC
CDR3aa: CSVLTGTVYNEQFF

abundance: few
j_gene: TRBJ2-3
d_gene: .
v_gene: TRBV11-2
CDR3nt: TGTGCCAGCAGCCAGATAGCGCTGGGGGGCACAGATACGCAGTATTTT
CDR3aa: CASSQIALGGTDTQYF

abundance: .
j_gene: TRBJ2-3
d_gene: TRBD2
v_gene: TRBV5-1
CDR3nt: TGCGCCAGCAGCCGAGGGACTAGCGGGGGGTCAAATACGCAGTATTTT
CDR3aa: CASSRGTSGGSNTQYF

abundance: .
j_gene: TRBJ1-5
d_gene: .
v_gene: TRBV6-2/TRBV6-3
CDR3nt: TGTGCCAGCGGAGGGACACGAAGTAGTCAGCCCCAGCATTTT
CDR3aa: CASGGTRSSQPQHF

abundance: .
j_gene: TRBJ2-7
d_gene: .
v_gene: TRBV6-5
CDR3nt: TGTGCCAGCAGAGGACGCTTAAGGGGATCCGAGCAGTACTTC
CDR3aa: CASRGRLRGSEQYF

abundance: few
j_gene: TRBJ1-2
d_gene: TRBD1
v_gene: TRBV29-1
CDR3nt: TGCAGCGTTATCCCGACAGGGATTGGGGATGGCTACACCTTC
CDR3aa: CSVIPTGIGDGYTF

abundance: once
j_gene: TRBJ1-6
d_gene: .
v_gene: TRBV6-5
CDR3nt: TGTGCCAGCAGTTACCTGACGACGAATTCACCCCTCCACTTT
CDR3aa: CASSYLTTNSPLHF

abundance: .
j_gene: TRBJ2-4
d_gene: TRBD1
v_gene: TRBV9
CDR3nt: TGTGCCAGCAGCGGAGGGACAGACCTTGGCAGGAAGCGGTACTTC
CDR3aa: CASSGGTDLGRKRYF

abundance: .
j_gene: TRBJ2-7
d_gene: TRBD1
v_gene: TRBV12-3/TRBV12-4
CDR3nt: TGTGCCAGCAGTCCGGGACAGGGAGCCCACGAGCAGTACTTC
CDR3aa: CASSPGQGAHEQYF

abundance: .
j_gene: TRBJ2-3
d_gene: .
v_gene: TRBV29-1
CDR3nt: TGCAGCGTTTGTCCCCGTGGTTTAGGGCCGACCATCCTGGATACGCAGTATTTT
CDR3aa: CSVCPRGLGPTILDTQYF

abundance: .
j_gene: TRBJ2-7
d_gene: .
v_gene: TRBV6-2/TRBV6-3
CDR3nt: TGTGCCAGCACCCCCTTCCGAGGGACCCACGAGCAGTACTTC
CDR3aa: CASTPFRGTHEQYF

abundance: .
j_gene: TRBJ2-3
d_gene: .
v_gene: TRBV4-1
CDR3nt: TGCGCCAGCAGCCAAGCGGAGTCCACAGATACGCAGTATTTT
CDR3aa: CASSQAESTDTQYF

abundance: .
j_gene: TRBJ2-3
d_gene: TRBD2
v_gene: TRBV7-9
CDR3nt: TGTGCCAGCAGCCTGAGGACTAGCGGTAACACAGATACGCAGTATTTT
CDR3aa: CASSLRTSGNTDTQYF

abundance: few
j_gene: TRBJ2-5
d_gene: .
v_gene: TRBV20-1
CDR3nt: TGCAGTGCGCTCCGAGCGCCCGTCGGTGAGACCCAGTACTTC
CDR3aa: CSALRAPVGETQYF

abundance: .
j_gene: TRBJ2-1
d_gene: TRBD2
v_gene: TRBV6-5
CDR3nt: TGTGCCAGCAGCAAATTGTCGCGCGGGGGGGCCGGTGAGCAGTTCTTC
CDR3aa: CASSKLSRGGAGEQFF

abundance: few
j_gene: TRBJ1-5
d_gene: .
v_gene: TRBV3-1
CDR3nt: TGTGCCAGCAGCCATCCCCCTCGGGGGCCTCGATATAGCAATCAGCCCCAGCATTTT
CDR3aa: CASSHPPRGPRYSNQPQHF

abundance: few
j_gene: TRBJ2-2
d_gene: .
v_gene: TRBV9
CDR3nt: TGTGCCAGCAGCGTAGGTGGCCAGGGGACCGGGGAGCTGTTTTTT
CDR3aa: CASSVGGQGTGELFF

abundance: .
j_gene: TRBJ2-3
d_gene: .
v_gene: TRBV5-1
CDR3nt: TGCGCCAGCAGCCCAGGGACGGTTGACGCTACGCAGTATTTT
CDR3aa: CASSPGTVDATQYF

abundance: .
j_gene: TRBJ2-6
d_gene: .
v_gene: TRBV4-1
CDR3nt: TGCGCCAGCAGCCAACTCCCCCCCAGTGGGGCAAACGTCCTGACTTTC
CDR3aa: CASSQLPPSGANVLTF

abundance: few
j_gene: TRBJ1-5
d_gene: TRBD1
v_gene: TRBV18
CDR3nt: TGTGCCAGCTCACCAAACAGGGGGGAAGGGCAGCCCCAGCATTTT
CDR3aa: CASSPNRGEGQPQHF

abundance: few
j_gene: TRBJ2-4
d_gene: TRBD2
v_gene: TRBV11-2
CDR3nt: TGTGCCAGCAGCCCGAGCTGGACTAGCGGCGACATTCAGTACTTC
CDR3aa: CASSPSWTSGDIQYF